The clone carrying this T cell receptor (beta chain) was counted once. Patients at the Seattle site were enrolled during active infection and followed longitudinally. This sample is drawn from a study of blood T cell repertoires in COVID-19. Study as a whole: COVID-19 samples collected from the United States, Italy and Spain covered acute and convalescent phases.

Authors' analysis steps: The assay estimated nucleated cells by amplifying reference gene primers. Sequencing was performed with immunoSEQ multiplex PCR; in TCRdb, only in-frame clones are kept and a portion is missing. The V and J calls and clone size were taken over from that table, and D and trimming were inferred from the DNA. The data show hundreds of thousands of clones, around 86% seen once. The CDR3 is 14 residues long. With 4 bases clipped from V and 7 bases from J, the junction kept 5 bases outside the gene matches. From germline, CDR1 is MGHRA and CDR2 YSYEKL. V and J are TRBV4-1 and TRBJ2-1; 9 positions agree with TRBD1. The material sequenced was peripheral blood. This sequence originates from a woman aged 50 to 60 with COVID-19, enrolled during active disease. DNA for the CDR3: TGCGCCAGCAGCCCGGGACAGGGTGCAAATGAGCAGTTCTTC. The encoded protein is CASSPGQGANEQFF.